This TCR beta chain was recovered during a study of cytomegalovirus exposure and HLA in healthy donors. The CDR3 is 19 amino acids. Study-wide results and limits: CMV serostatus was the sole immune exposure information available. Cytomegalovirus-associated TCR beta chains were listed, numbering under 200.

With 60 Vbeta and 13 Jbeta primers, the PCR was carried out. Profiling relied on immunoSEQ multiplex PCR, and the TCRdb table lists in-frame clones only, not all of them. This sample yields tens of thousands of clones, of which 78% are seen a single time; around 9.7% belongs to the top ten. About this clone: Its antigen is undetermined.

The material sequenced was PBMCs. This chain links TRBV21-1 with TRBJ2-1; the tabulated D call, TRBD2, remains unverified against the DNA. TRBV21-1 is assigned pseudogene status. The sequence was collected from a middle-aged man in good health and CMV-seronegative. The DNA for the CDR3 is TGTGCCATCAAGGGGCGTCTAGCGGTCAAATGGGGGACCTACAATGAGCAGTTCTTC. This translates into CAIKGRLAVKWGTYNEQFF.